The TCR beta chain under discussion was sequenced for a study of control samples from healthy donors and cancer patients. This clone was seen only once. The method was immunoSEQ multiplex PCR; TCRdb's version includes in-frame clones alone and lacks a portion of them. The sample has more than 110,000 clones; roughly 89% are singletons. The specimen was blood. The sequence derives from a man aged 30 to 39 in good health.

The CDR3: CASSTTGGSYNEQFF. The CDR3 DNA sequence: TGTGCCAGCAGCACAACAGGGGGATCTTACAATGAGCAGTTCTTC. The rearrangement uses TRBV6-5 and TRBJ2-1; 8 bases map to TRBD1. This CDR3 has 15 amino acids. V lost 6 bases, J lost 4 bases, and 8 bases stayed unmatched. Germline loops: CDR1 MNHEY, CDR2 SVGAGI.